This T cell receptor beta chain was captured in a study of cytomegalovirus exposure and HLA in healthy donors listed by TCRdb under 2017. Looking at the study overall: In an earlier analysis of 450 to 750 of the donors, under 300 Gb of sequence data and about 110 million unique TCR beta sequences from about 190 million T cells were reported. Across some 400 genotyped donors of the cohort, an average of approximately 240,000 unique TCR beta nucleotide sequences per donor were sequenced, and roughly 20% of those sequences were non-productive. An earlier analysis of around 540 of the donors applied high-throughput TCR beta sequencing to assess whether each TCR beta V gene segment acted as functional or pseudogenic. Among the roughly 380 genotyped donors, around 81% belonged to the genetic ancestry cluster associated with self-reported Caucasian donors. An early release covering around 630 HLA-typed donors comprised 300 to 350 gigabases of sequencing data and roughly 85 million unique TCR sequences. A later genetic analysis used genome-wide SNP genotypes for about 60% of the roughly 700 donors, treating that subset as a discovery cohort. In addition to the first cohort of 666 subjects, a separate validation cohort of 130 or so different subjects was used. Class I and class II HLA loci were covered by the typing at four-digit resolution. A later analysis re-examined previously published TCR beta repertoires from about 700 donors and added high-resolution HLA genotyping to investigate patterns of TCR occurrence. All discovery cohort repertoires had been generated using a single sequencing platform. Because of strong linkage in the cohort, four to six DR-DQ haplotypes were treated as single units for association and clustering. To predict cytomegalovirus infection status, the study brought together high-throughput TCR immunosequencing, statistical association of individual TCRs with disease status, and machine learning. Alongside the repertoire data, information on donor age, sex, ethnicity and CMV serostatus was compiled. Typing coverage varied by locus: roughly 629-640 donors for A, B, C, DRB1 and DQB1; approximately 500 for DQA1; some 610 for DPA1; 400 to 480 for DPB1. In the later analysis, no new phenotypic data were used to find candidate immune exposures; instead, reliance was placed on TCR beta sequences and their occurrence across donors. The study aimed to test whether cataloging public T cell receptors could reveal signatures of past pathogen exposure. The study used immunosequencing to profile the T cell repertoires of approximately 640 subjects and linked those repertoires to cytomegalovirus serostatus. On the study overall, not on this receptor specifically: Presence/absence analyses assumed roughly uniform sequencing depth across donors, an assumption that may not hold. While some public TCRs were present in many individuals, most TCR sequences turned up only very rarely across donors. A later analysis found that HLA-associated TCR beta chains were more clonally expanded and had lower generation probabilities than equally common non-associated chains. In this cohort, only TCR beta chains were sequenced, and detectable features were limited by the absence of alpha or paired-chain data. Cytomegalovirus status was reported to be diagnosed by the classifier with high specificity and sensitivity in both the original and validation cohorts. A group of highly shared sequence variants was considered likely to be a technical artifact of the sequencing pipeline. In an earlier analysis of 587 of the donors, most TCR beta V segments appeared in productive rearrangements about 90% or about 30% of the time, broadly matching IMGT annotations. According to a later analysis, most CMV-associated TCR beta chains appeared to be HLA-restricted, and the HLA associations seemed to be driven largely by CMV exposure. Because HLA typing was missing for some donors at each locus, association tests included only the typed subset. According to the authors, the approach could potentially be generalized to other disease states and immunological phenotypes. The only immune exposure information available for the cohort was CMV serostatus. When HLA alleles, especially DR and DQ, strongly co-occurred, attributing TCR associations to individual alleles was difficult. In vitro tests confirmed that a few of the cytomegalovirus-associated TCR beta chains recognize cytomegalovirus antigens. In a later analysis, TCR association rates were found to vary across HLA loci, with the most associated TCRs seen for DRB1 alleles and the fewest for HLA-C alleles. In a later genetic analysis, fewer N-insertions in productive TCRs were reported among donors in an Asian-associated ancestry cluster than the approximately 670-donor mean. At a false discovery rate of 0.05, a later analysis linked approximately 18,000 TCR beta sequences to specific HLA alleles. Some IMGT-functional V segments, including TRBV6-2 and TRBV6-3, could not be told apart with the 87-base-pair reads, so those segments were excluded. The earlier analysis of approximately 560 of the donors excluded 15 to 20 rarely observed V segments, including chromosome 9 orphons, because counts were too low. Several of the top co-occurrence clusters appeared to be linked to parvovirus B19, influenza, CMV and Epstein-Barr virus, according to a later analysis. A later genetic analysis associated a missense DCLRE1C variant with V-gene and J-gene trimming of TCR beta chains, and an independent cohort replicated the association. A further reported finding was that TCR beta sequences accurately predicted the HLA-A and HLA-B alleles for most subjects in the first cohort. The study gave a list of around 170 TCR beta chains associated with cytomegalovirus. Correlated functional status among segregating V segments might be attributable to linkage disequilibrium, but an unknown experimental factor could not be ruled out.

As to this clone: Its antigen is unknown. No clone much larger than this one lies a single base away; base qualities are absent.

The cohort was made up of around 720 healthy bone marrow donors. Cohort members were all nominally healthy when sampled, although unrecorded immune exposures were likely present. The donor tested CMV seropositive and was one of the 289 seropositive cohort members. A peripheral blood sample was provided by each donor, and peripheral blood mononuclear cells were used for TCR beta sequencing. Genomic DNA was extracted from the blood cell samples with the Qiagen DNeasy Blood Extraction Kit. Library preparation was by the immunoSEQ multiplex PCR assay. For the multiplex PCR, a mixture combining 60 forward primers for TCR Vbeta segments and 13 reverse primers for TCR Jbeta segments was used. The CDR3 region of rearranged TCR beta genes was amplified from genomic DNA by a multiplex PCR assay. On the Illumina HiSeq System, the amplified TCR beta libraries were sequenced as 87-base-pair reads. The authors' analysis ran thus. A later analysis tallied 80 million to 95 million unique TCR beta chains across the roughly 610 repertoires, and approximately 12 million of those chains were shared by two or more donors. A nearest-neighbor algorithm error-corrected the raw reads and collapsed the reads into unique sequences, merging closely related sequences to remove PCR and sequencing errors. To assign V, D and J gene segments, CDR3 sequences were aligned to IMGT reference sequences. For a sequence to be retained, a match of at least six nucleotides was required to both a V gene segment and a J gene segment. A rearrangement was called productive if the CDR3 had no stop codons and remained in frame with V and J, and every other rearrangement was called non-productive. CDR3 was defined by IMGT convention, running from the second conserved V-encoded cysteine to the conserved J-encoded phenylalanine. Sequences without an unambiguous match to a single V gene segment were excluded from the earlier analysis of several hundred of the donors. In an earlier analysis of roughly 600 of the donors, a V segment was called functional when productive rearrangements were above 56.7%, and segregating when the standard deviation between donors exceeded 5%. A statistical classification framework was built to diagnose cytomegalovirus status from the catalog of TCR beta chain sequences. V and J gene assignment, in a later analysis, came from comparing TCR nucleotide sequences with IMGT/GENE-DB human TR gene sequences. In a later analysis, CDR3 sequences and most-parsimonious VDJ recombination scenarios were assigned using the TCRdist pipeline. In a later analysis, each TCR beta chain was defined by its CDR3 amino acid sequence together with its V-gene family, and reads lacking a unique V-gene family were excluded. In a later analysis, a few hundred highly shared, low-generation-probability nucleotide sequences were removed to address suspected cross-contamination and a sequencing artifact. A later analysis calculated a clonal expansion index for each public chain from normalized within-repertoire ranks of inferred template counts. Generation probabilities in a later analysis came from a VDJ recombination model fitted to out-of-frame rearrangements, and those results were checked against IGoR. Hypergeometric tests were used in a later analysis to score TCR-TCR, TCR-HLA and TCR-CMV co-occurrence, with a repertoire-size bias correction applied to the TCR pairs. In a later analysis, false discovery rates were estimated by permuting HLA or CMV assignments 20 times. In a later analysis, co-occurring TCRs were grouped using DBSCAN, and TCRdist sequence similarity was added for clustering within HLA-allele-positive subsets. Co-occurrence clustering excluded repertoires with fewer than 30,000 or more than 120,000 public chains, plus five with anomalous nucleotide sharing. Entries here come from immuneACCESS through TCRdb and include only in-frame sequences with V and J called. Some clones fail to appear in such tables; in the studies checked, an unresolved V gene covers under half of the shortfall, and the cause of the remainder is unknown. The V and J calls and clone size are taken from that table; D and trimming were inferred from the DNA. Present in this sample are more than 150,000 clones, over 70% of which were seen just once. The top ten clonotypes cover 6.5% to 8.5% of the sample.

From its cysteine to its phenylalanine, the CDR3 spans 11 amino acids. Only the CDR3 DNA stays, 33 bases, in frame from base 1. Trimming accounts for 5 bases at V and 8 bases at J, while the number of junction bases matched to no gene is 0. The CDR1 and CDR2 encoded by the germline V gene (reference sequence) are MNHNY and SVGAGI. Sequencing used PBMCs. This clonotype was sampled from a woman aged 40 to 55 in good health and CMV-seropositive. The rearrangement combines TRBV6-6 with TRBJ1-5, with TRBD1 matching 7 junction bases. The sequence in DNA is TGTGCCAGCAGTACAGGGGAGCCCCAGCATTTT. Translated, this is CASSTGEPQHF.